This passage covers 29 T cell receptor beta chains from one sample sequenced in a study of control samples from healthy donors and cancer patients (dated by TCRdb to 2019 to 2021). Library generation was performed with the immunoSEQ multiplex PCR assay. The table comes from immuneACCESS by way of TCRdb, which keeps in-frame sequences with V and J called. Part of the clones is missing from these tables; in studies checked, under half for an unresolved V gene and the rest for unknown reasons. The sample table records roughly 74,000 clones; roughly 93% of these occur just once. The ten largest clones represent 4.8% of the sample. The sample consisted of blood. The receptors were sampled from a woman under 30 in good health.

This chain links TRBV7-2 with TRBJ1-5; TRBD1 matches at 10 bases. Germline-derived CDR1 and CDR2 are SGHTA and FQGNSA. The CDR3 spans 16 residues. Unmatched junction bases numbered 6, after V lost 5 bases and J lost 2 bases. CDR3 protein: CASSPWDRGGNQPQHF. For the CDR3, the DNA is TGTGCCAGCAGCCCTTGGGACAGGGGTGGCAATCAGCCCCAGCATTTT.

This clone has only one observation. The chain joins TRBV2 to TRBJ2-3; no clear D. The germline gives CDR1 SNHLY, CDR2 FYNNEI. The CDR3 length is 12 residues. V shed 10 bases and J shed 2 bases, with 10 bases lying between them. In nucleotides, the CDR3 is TGTGCCAACGCGGAACACACAGATACGCAGTATTTT. This encodes CANAEHTDTQYF.

The rearrangement uses TRBV20-1 and TRBJ2-1, with no clear D. Germline values: CDR1 DFQATT, CDR2 SNEGSKA (reference sequence). The CDR3 runs 11 residues. Deletions cut 6 bases from V and 5 bases from J, with 8 bases between. CDR3: CSAAPHNEQFF. The CDR3 DNA sequence: TGCAGTGCAGCCCCCCACAATGAGCAGTTCTTC.

The chain combines TRBV5-8 with TRBJ2-3; a possible D gene is TRBD2 (5 bases). The CDR3 totals 13 residues. The germline V gene has CDR1 SGHTS and CDR2 YDEGEE. V was cut by 4 bases and J by 11 bases, with 17 bases left in between. CDR3 nucleotides: TGTGCCAGCAGCCTCCGGACTCCCGAGGGGCAGTATTTT. It encodes CASSLRTPEGQYF.

This clone was observed a handful of times. The V and J genes are TRBV7-9 and TRBJ1-4; 10 bases are shared with TRBD1. The CDR3 has 17 residues. Losses at the gene ends were 3 bases for V and 1 base for J; bases not matched to a gene: 5. The germline V gene has CDR1 SEHNR and CDR2 FQNEAQ (reference sequence). The CDR3 loop is CASSLWTGGRTNEKLFF. The CDR3 DNA reads TGTGCCAGCAGCTTGTGGACAGGGGGGAGAACTAATGAAAAACTGTTTTTT.

The chain is built from TRBV6-6 and TRBJ1-1; perhaps TRBD1 as D (6 bases). Germline V lookup: CDR1 MNHNY, CDR2 SVGAGI (reference sequence). Between the trimmed V and J ends, which lost 2 bases and 4 bases, there was a span of 17 bases. This CDR3 comprises 16 residues. The DNA of the CDR3 is TGTGCCAGCAGTTACACATCAGGGGCCCGCGGCACTGAAGCTTTCTTT. Amino acids: CASSYTSGARGTEAFF.

This clone occurred once. This chain joins TRBV19 and TRBJ2-2; 8 positions match TRBD2. The V segment lost 3 bases and the J segment 3 bases; nucleotides outside the gene matches: 3. CDR3 size: 15 residues. Germline V lookup: CDR1 LNHDA, CDR2 SQIVND (reference sequence). CDR3 residues: CASSIGLAHTGELFF. Written as DNA, the CDR3 is TGTGCCAGTAGTATCGGACTAGCCCACACCGGGGAGCTGTTTTTT.

The CDR3 sequence is CASSMRSGYGYTF. The DNA of the CDR3 is TGTGCCAGTAGTATGCGGAGCGGCTATGGCTACACCTTC. This chain connects TRBV19 to TRBJ1-2; D is unresolved. CDR1 is LNHDA, CDR2 SQIVND, per germline (reference sequence). The CDR3 has 13 residues. V was trimmed by 3 bases and J by 4 bases, leaving 9 bases between them.

The rearrangement joins TRBV19 to TRBJ2-2; 7 bases align to TRBD2. This CDR3 has 14 residues. CDR1 and CDR2 from the germline V gene are LNHDA and SQIVND (reference sequence). The J segment lost 2 bases and the V segment lost 8 bases, leaving 5 bases of the junction unmatched. Here the CDR3 reads CASDTAGNTGELFF. The CDR3 DNA is TGTGCCAGTGATACAGCGGGAAACACCGGGGAGCTGTTTTTT.

The chain uses TRBV2 and TRBJ2-7, with TRBD1 matching over 7 bases. The CDR3 is 15 amino acids. The V gene end was trimmed by 10 bases and the J gene end by 2 bases; junction bases not matched to a gene: 14. CDR1 is SNHLY, CDR2 FYNNEI, per germline. CDR3 residues: CAMPTQGQPPYEQYF. The CDR3, as DNA: TGTGCCATGCCGACCCAGGGACAGCCTCCCTACGAGCAGTACTTC.

V gene TRBV5-1 combines with J gene TRBJ2-2, with a tentative D call TRBD1 (6 bases). V was clipped by 4 bases and J by 5 bases, with 15 bases between them. The CDR3 is 15 residues long. Germline CDR1 is SGHRS and CDR2 is YFSETQ. As DNA, the CDR3 is TGCGCCAGCAGCGGGCCGGACAGCCTTACCGGGGAGCTGTTTTTT. It yields the protein CASSGPDSLTGELFF. Looking up the rest from reference TRBV5-1 and TRBJ2-2 gives the full variable domain: KAGVTQTPRYLIKTRGQQVTLSCSPISGHRSVSWYQQTPGQGLQFLFEYFSETQRNKGNFPGRFSGRQFSNSRSEMNVSTLELGDSALYLCASSGPDSLTGELFFGEGSRLTVL.

This chain links TRBV6-2 or TRBV6-3 with TRBJ1-5; D ambiguous. Trimming took off 2 bases at V and 5 bases at J, with 4 bases between the two ends. The CDR3 covers 12 residues. CDR1 MNHEY and CDR2 SVGEGT come from the germline V gene. CDR3 in DNA: TGTGCCAGCAGTTACCAGGATCAGCCCCAGCATTTT. Its protein is CASSYQDQPQHF.

The genes are TRBV5-1 and TRBJ1-4, with no clear D. Germline V gene sequence: CDR1 SGHRS, CDR2 YFSETQ. This CDR3 has 13 residues. V dropped 4 bases and J dropped 4 bases, with 8 bases sitting between them. CDR3 sequence: CASSPGFNEKLFF. CDR3 sequence (DNA): TGCGCCAGCAGCCCGGGCTTTAATGAAAAACTGTTTTTT.

The rearrangement uses TRBV4-3 and TRBJ2-2, with 7 bases aligning to TRBD1. The germline V gene has CDR1 LGHNA and CDR2 YSLEER. The J segment lost 2 bases and the V segment lost 8 bases, leaving 8 bases of the junction unmatched. This CDR3 region has 15 residues. DNA of the CDR3: TGCGCCAGCTCTCAGGGACAGTCCAACACCGGGGAGCTGTTTTTT. This encodes CASSQGQSNTGELFF.

Comment on this clone: This specimen includes other DNA sequences encoding the same CDR3. The rearrangement uses TRBV11-2 and TRBJ2-7, with a weak D call TRBD1 (6 bases). Trimming shortened V by 5 bases and J by 9 bases, and 14 bases separated the two germline ends. CDR3 size: 12 residues. Germline V gives CDR1 SGHAT, CDR2 FQNNGV. The CDR3 bases are TGTGCCAGCAGCCCATCAGGGGTAGGGCAGTACTTC. Encoded protein: CASSPSGVGQYF.

The chain has TRBV28 and TRBJ1-2; 9 bases align to TRBD1. This CDR3 has 11 amino acids. Germline CDR1 MDHEN, CDR2 SYDVKM. Unmatched junction bases numbered 5, after V lost 10 bases and J lost 8 bases. The CDR3 loop is CATTGGFGYTF. CDR3 DNA sequence: TGTGCCACCACAGGGGGCTTCGGCTACACCTTC.

V and J are TRBV5-1 and TRBJ2-3, with D possibly TRBD1 on 6 matching bases. The CDR3 has 15 amino acids. The V gene's germline CDR1 is SGHRS and CDR2 YFSETQ. The V end was cut by 0 bases, the J end by 2 bases, with 10 bases between. Written as DNA, the CDR3 is TGCGCCAGCAGCTTGGGGACAGCCAACACAGATACGCAGTATTTT. Residues: CASSLGTANTDTQYF.

As DNA, the CDR3 is TGCGCCAGCAGCCAGCCCGGGGGTCGGGGCTACACCTTC. Amino acid sequence: CASSQPGGRGYTF. The chain employs TRBV4-1 and TRBJ1-2; a possible D gene is TRBD1 (5 bases). The CDR3 contains 13 residues. The V and J ends lost 3 bases and 8 bases respectively, with 13 bases between them. Per the germline V gene, CDR1 is MGHRA and CDR2 is YSYEKL.

The gene calls are TRBV7-2 and TRBJ2-5, with a possible D match to TRBD1 (5 bases). Germline CDR1 SGHTA, CDR2 FQGNSA. V was clipped by 0 bases and J by 1 base, with 9 bases between them. The length of the CDR3 is 15 residues. CDR3 sequence reads: CASSLAAGLQETQYF. The DNA for the CDR3 is TGTGCCAGCAGCTTAGCGGCAGGGCTCCAAGAGACCCAGTACTTC.

This chain uses TRBV5-8 with TRBJ2-3; D is uncertain. V was clipped by 4 bases and J by 1 base, with 10 bases between them. CDR1 is SGHTS, CDR2 YDEGEE, per germline. The CDR3 is 14 residues long. CDR3 DNA: TGTGCCAGCAGCCTAGGACGCCGCACAGATACGCAGTATTTT. Protein product: CASSLGRRTDTQYF.

J is TRBJ1-1 and V is TRBV9, with no clear D. Trimming stripped 0 bases from V and 4 bases from J, with 13 bases between. From germline, CDR1 is SGDLS and CDR2 YYNGEE. The CDR3 consists of 15 residues. The CDR3 here is CASSVGFLGSTEAFF. Here the CDR3 DNA reads TGTGCCAGCAGCGTAGGTTTCCTGGGTTCCACTGAAGCTTTCTTT.

A note on this clone: The junction shows a germline mismatch at one end, possibly a read error. V gene TRBV12-3 or TRBV12-4 combines with J gene TRBJ2-2; D remains ambiguous. This CDR3 is 12 amino acids long. The CDR3 DNA reads as TGTGCCAGCAGTCTGAACGCCGGGGAGCTGTTTTTT. Translation: CASSLNAGELFF.

The chain has TRBV28 and TRBJ2-1; 7 bases match TRBD1. V dropped 1 base and J dropped 2; count of bases not matched to a gene: 2. Per the germline V gene, CDR1 is MDHEN and CDR2 is SYDVKM. This CDR3 is built from 15 residues. The CDR3 region is CASSLYTGAYNEQFF. In nucleotides, the CDR3 is TGTGCCAGCAGTTTATATACAGGGGCCTACAATGAGCAGTTCTTC.

The chain has TRBV4-1 and TRBJ1-2; no reliable D call. This CDR3 contains 15 residues. Germline CDR1 MGHRA, CDR2 YSYEKL. The V end lost 3 bases, the J end lost 4 bases, and 15 bases lay between the germline ends. CDR3 protein: CASSQVSQAIYGYTF. CDR3 bases: TGCGCCAGCAGCCAGGTGAGCCAGGCAATCTATGGCTACACCTTC.

The gene calls are TRBV7-5 and TRBJ1-2; TRBD1, the D gene given by the table, was not confirmed from the DNA. TRBV7-5 is a known pseudogene. CDR3 size: 14 residues. The CDR3 DNA follows: TGTGCCAGAAGCCCCGGGACAGGGAGGGATGGCTACACCTTC. It codes for CARSPGTGRDGYTF.

The rearrangement links TRBV24-1 to TRBJ2-2; D may correspond to TRBD1 or TRBD2 (6 bases each). Trimming shortened V by 9 bases and J by 0 bases, and 13 bases separated the two germline ends. Germline assignment: CDR1 KGHDR and CDR2 SFDVKD. The CDR3 is made up of 15 amino acids. CDR3 DNA sequence: TGTGCCACCGAGGCGGGACAACCGAACACCGGGGAGCTGTTTTTT. Protein: CATEAGQPNTGELFF.

This chain links TRBV5-4 with TRBJ2-3, with D tentatively TRBD1 or TRBD2 (7 bases each). This CDR3 comprises 14 residues. Trimming stripped 3 bases from V and 1 base from J, with 9 bases between. CDR1 and CDR2 (germline): SGHNT, YYREEE (reference sequence). CDR3 nucleotide sequence: TGTGCCAGCAGCTCAGGGGGGGGCACAGATACGCAGTATTTT. The encoded protein is CASSSGGGTDTQYF.

The chain uses TRBV11-2 and TRBJ1-2; D unclear. The CDR3 is 15 amino acids. V lost 1 base, J lost 4 bases, and 13 bases lay in between. The germline V gene has CDR1 SGHAT and CDR2 FQNNGV. CDR3 DNA: TGTGCCAGCAGCTTAGGGGTAGGAAAACTCTATGGCTACACCTTC. It encodes CASSLGVGKLYGYTF. The full variable domain, completed using reference TRBV11-2 and TRBJ1-2, is EAGVAQSPRYKIIEKRQSVAFWCNPISGHATLYWYQQILGQGPKLLIQFQNNGVVDDSQLPKDRFSAERLKGVDSTLKIQPAKLEDSAVYLCASSLGVGKLYGYTFGSGTRLTVV.

The V gene is TRBV6-4, the J gene TRBJ1-3; D is unclear. Trimming removed 4 bases at V and 0 bases at J, with 13 bases between. Germline CDR1 MRHNA, CDR2 SNTAGT. The length of the CDR3 is 16 residues. CDR3: CASSASSGFSGNTIYF. The CDR3 bases are TGTGCCAGCAGTGCTTCAAGCGGTTTCTCTGGAAACACCATATATTTT.